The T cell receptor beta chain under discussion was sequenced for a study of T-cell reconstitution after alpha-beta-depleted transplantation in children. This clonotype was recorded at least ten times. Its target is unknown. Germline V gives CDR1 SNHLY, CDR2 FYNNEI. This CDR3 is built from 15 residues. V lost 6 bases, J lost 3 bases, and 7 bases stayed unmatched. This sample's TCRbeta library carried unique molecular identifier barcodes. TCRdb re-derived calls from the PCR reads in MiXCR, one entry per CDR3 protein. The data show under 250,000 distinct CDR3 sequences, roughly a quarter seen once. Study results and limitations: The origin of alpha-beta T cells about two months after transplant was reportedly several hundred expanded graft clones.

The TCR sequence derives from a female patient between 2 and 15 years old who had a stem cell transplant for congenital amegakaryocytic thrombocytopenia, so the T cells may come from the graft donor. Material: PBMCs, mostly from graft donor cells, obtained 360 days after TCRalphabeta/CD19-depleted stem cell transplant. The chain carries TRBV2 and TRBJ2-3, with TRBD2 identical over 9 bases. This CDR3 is CASRIAGVGTDTQYF. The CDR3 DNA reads TGTGCCAGCAGAATAGCGGGAGTGGGGACAGATACGCAGTATTTT.